Each of the 31 T cell receptor beta chains below was sequenced from the same sample in a study of blood T cell repertoires in COVID-19. Here immunoSEQ multiplex PCR was the method, and the copy in TCRdb shows in-frame clones only, minus some. Here the sample spans 210,000 or so clones, around 86% being singletons. Source material: peripheral blood. These receptors were collected from a middle-aged man with acute or convalescent COVID-19.

This clone was seen only a few times. The rearrangement links TRBV6-5 to TRBJ2-7; tentatively, D is TRBD1 (5 bases). Trimming left V 7 bases short and J 2 bases short, with 15 bases between. The length of the CDR3 is 14 residues. The germline V gene encodes CDR1 MNHEY and CDR2 SVGAGI. CDR3 in DNA: TGTGCCAGCAACCACAGGCAAGGAACCTACGAGCAGTACTTC. As protein: CASNHRQGTYEQYF.

The rearrangement joins TRBV6-2 or TRBV6-3 to TRBJ2-1, with unresolved D. CDR3 size: 13 residues. Trimming pared 3 bases from V and 9 bases from J, leaving 12 bases between. Germline lookup yields CDR1 MNHEY and CDR2 SVGEGT. In DNA form, the CDR3 reads TGTGCCAGCAGTTATTCAAGTGTCGGTGAGCAGTTCTTC. Translation gives CASSYSSVGEQFF.

This clone was detected a few times. The chain is built from TRBV5-1 and TRBJ1-4; 8 bases are shared with TRBD1. Germline V lookup: CDR1 SGHRS, CDR2 YFSETQ. CDR3 length equals 15 residues. The ends lost 0 bases at V and 3 bases at J; junction bases unmatched: 1. The CDR3 protein is CASSLETGANEKLFF. CDR3 DNA sequence: TGCGCCAGCAGCTTGGAGACAGGGGCTAATGAAAAACTGTTTTTT.

The count of this clone is one. This sequence joins TRBV6-6 and TRBJ1-5; D call uncertain. Germline V gene sequence: CDR1 MNHNY, CDR2 SVGAGI (reference sequence). The CDR3 extends over 12 amino acids. Trimming took 6 bases from V and 4 from J, leaving 7 bases between them. As DNA, the CDR3 is TGTGCCAGCAGCGTCAGGAATCAGCCCCAGCATTTT. Protein: CASSVRNQPQHF.

The chain combines TRBV6-5 with TRBJ2-7, with 9 bases that match TRBD1. Germline values: CDR1 MNHEY, CDR2 SVGAGI. This CDR3 has 13 amino acids. V was pared by 5 bases and J by 6 bases, with 5 bases of the junction left unmatched. The CDR3 sequence is CASSLRQGGEQYF. Here the CDR3 DNA reads TGTGCCAGCAGTCTCAGACAGGGGGGCGAGCAGTACTTC.

The rearrangement uses TRBV19 and TRBJ1-3, with a tentative D call TRBD1 (5 bases). CDR3 length: 14 amino acids. V lost 6 bases, J lost 0 bases, and 9 bases lay in between. Germline V lookup: CDR1 LNHDA, CDR2 SQIVND (reference sequence). The CDR3 region has the DNA TGTGCCAGTAGCGATACAGGCTCTGGAAACACCATATATTTT. It specifies CASSDTGSGNTIYF.

The chain links TRBV7-6 to TRBJ1-2, with 7 bases that match TRBD1. The germline V gene has CDR1 SGHVS and CDR2 FNYEAQ. CDR3 length: 17 amino acids. The V gene end was trimmed by 5 bases and the J gene end by 4 bases; junction bases not matched to a gene: 16. The CDR3 sequence: CASSPSGTASSLYGYTF. Here the CDR3 DNA reads TGTGCCAGCAGCCCCTCCGGGACAGCAAGCTCTCTCTATGGCTACACCTTC.

The chain joins TRBV19 to TRBJ1-1, with a weak D call TRBD1 (5 bases). The CDR3 consists of 18 residues. The germline gives CDR1 LNHDA, CDR2 SQIVND (reference sequence). Trimming removed 6 bases at V and 4 bases at J, with 27 bases between. The CDR3 bases are TGTGCCAGTAGGTCGTCGGTTCAGGGACTAACTTATCTCACTGAAGCTTTCTTT. Translation: CASRSSVQGLTYLTEAFF.

This chain links TRBV4-1 with TRBJ1-2, with D unclear. V was clipped by 2 bases and J by 3 bases, with 4 bases between them. Germline lookup yields CDR1 MGHRA and CDR2 YSYEKL. This CDR3 comprises 12 residues. The DNA for the CDR3 is TGCGCCAGCAGCCAATATTACTATGGCTACACCTTC. Protein product: CASSQYYYGYTF.

This sequence joins TRBV6-1 and TRBJ2-5; possible D gene TRBD2, 5 bases. This CDR3 region has 14 residues. Trimming cost V 0 bases and J 5 bases, with 10 bases left between them. Germline CDR1 and CDR2: MNHNS and SASEGT. CDR3 DNA: TGTGCCAGCAGTGAAGCCTCGCAGCGGGAGACCCAGTACTTC. Translating gives CASSEASQRETQYF.

The chain recombines TRBV6-4 with TRBJ2-3; 8 nucleotides match TRBD2. The CDR3 consists of 16 residues. The trim removed 2 bases at V and 0 bases at J, leaving 4 bases unmatched. Germline V lookup: CDR1 MRHNA, CDR2 SNTAGT. CDR3 amino acids: CASSDMAGGSTDTQYF. In DNA form, the CDR3 reads TGTGCCAGCAGTGACATGGCGGGGGGTAGCACAGATACGCAGTATTTT.

J is TRBJ2-6 and V is TRBV11-3; D is possibly TRBD2 (6 bases). The CDR3 is 18 amino acids. CDR1 and CDR2 (germline): SGHNT, YENEEA. The V gene lost 1 base and the J gene lost 4 bases, with 17 bases spanning the gap. The CDR3 loop is CASSLAGGGDYGANVLTF. In DNA, the CDR3 is TGTGCCAGCAGCTTAGCGGGCGGAGGGGATTACGGGGCCAACGTCCTGACTTTC.

The chain employs TRBV5-1 and TRBJ1-1; possibly TRBD1 for D (6 bases). CDR1 and CDR2 (germline): SGHRS, YFSETQ. The CDR3 loop spans 14 amino acids. Trimming took 4 bases from V and 6 from J, leaving 16 bases between them. The CDR3: CASSADSFRAEAFF. The CDR3 nucleotides read TGCGCCAGCAGCGCGGACAGTTTTCGGGCTGAAGCTTTCTTT.

J is TRBJ1-2 and V is TRBV6-5; 8 bases map to TRBD1. This CDR3 comprises 15 residues. Trimming took 2 bases from V and 4 from J; bases not matched to a gene: 6. CDR1 and CDR2 (germline): MNHEY, SVGAGI. Written as DNA, the CDR3 is TGTGCCAGCAGTTACGGCGGCAGGGGGCTCTATGGCTACACCTTC. This sequence encodes CASSYGGRGLYGYTF.

This clone appeared once. J is TRBJ2-1 and V is TRBV10-1, with D possibly being TRBD1 (5 bases). This CDR3 is 15 amino acids long. V was shortened by 0 bases and J by 5 bases, with 11 bases between the two germline ends. Germline CDR1 is WNHNN and CDR2 is SYGVQD (reference sequence). CDR3 DNA sequence: TGCGCCAGCAGTGAGTCAGGGGTTCTCAACAATGAGCAGTTCTTC. Translation: CASSESGVLNNEQFF.

This clone was counted only a few times. This sequence joins TRBV18 and TRBJ1-1; D gene unclear. The CDR3 has 13 amino acids. Per germline, CDR1 KGHSH and CDR2 LQKENI. V was pared by 2 bases and J by 6 bases, with 10 bases between. The CDR3 protein is CASSPGWTAEAFF. The CDR3 DNA reads TGTGCCAGCTCACCAGGGTGGACTGCTGAAGCTTTCTTT.

The chain employs TRBV5-1 and TRBJ1-3; D call uncertain. CDR1 is SGHRS and CDR2 is YFSETQ in the germline V gene. The CDR3 is 14 residues long. Trimming took off 0 bases at V and 8 bases at J, with 12 bases between the two ends. The CDR3 bases are TGCGCCAGCAGCTTGGAGGCAAGCGGTCACACCATATATTTT. The encoded protein is CASSLEASGHTIYF.

The chain recombines TRBV9 with TRBJ2-5; tentatively, D is TRBD2 (5 bases). Looked up from germline, CDR1 is SGDLS and CDR2 is YYNGEE. The CDR3 spans 13 residues. The V and J ends lost 7 bases and 5 bases respectively, with 15 bases between them. The CDR3 reads CASGNAGVETQYF. The DNA for the CDR3 is TGTGCCAGCGGGAACGCGGGCGTGGAGACCCAGTACTTC.

The V and J genes are TRBV5-1 and TRBJ2-7; 7 bases match TRBD1. V trimming: 5 bases; J trimming: 6 bases; junction bases outside the gene matches: 11. CDR3 length: 14 residues. CDR1 SGHRS and CDR2 YFSETQ come from the germline V gene. CDR3 coding DNA: TGCGCCAGCAGACATGGGGACAGTTCCCTCGAGCAGTACTTC. This sequence encodes CASRHGDSSLEQYF.

As to this clone: Other nucleotide sequences in the sample specify the same CDR3. CDR3 residues: CASSFRGGNTIYF. The CDR3 bases are TGTGCCAGCAGTTTCAGAGGCGGTAACACCATATATTTT. The genes are TRBV12-3 or TRBV12-4 and TRBJ1-3, with D unclear. V was clipped by 3 bases and J by 7 bases, with 10 bases between them. This CDR3 is 13 amino acids long.

The V gene is TRBV19, the J gene TRBJ1-2; D gene ambiguous. CDR1 LNHDA and CDR2 SQIVND come from the germline V gene (reference sequence). V lost 1 base and J 8 bases, leaving 8 bases between the germline ends. This CDR3 spans 12 amino acids. CDR3 bases: TGTGCCAGTAGTATAGTCCCGGGGGGCTACACCTTC. Its translation is CASSIVPGGYTF.

This clone has a single count. The chain couples TRBV5-1 to TRBJ2-5, with 9 bases matching TRBD2. This CDR3 is built from 13 residues. V dropped 5 bases and J dropped 3; count of bases not matched to a gene: 2. Looked up from germline, CDR1 is SGHRS and CDR2 is YFSETQ. CDR3 protein: CASSRLAEETQYF. The CDR3 region has the DNA TGCGCCAGCAGTCGACTAGCGGAAGAGACCCAGTACTTC.

The chain uses TRBV27 and TRBJ1-5; D remains ambiguous. V dropped 2 bases and J dropped 4 bases, with 9 bases sitting between them. The CDR3 totals 14 residues. CDR1 and CDR2 from the germline V gene are MNHEY and SMNVEV (reference sequence). Written as DNA, the CDR3 is TGTGCCAGCAGTTTAGGACTCACGAATCAGCCCCAGCATTTT. Its translation is CASSLGLTNQPQHF.

The chain couples TRBV9 to TRBJ1-1; a weak D match, TRBD1 (5 bases). Germline V CDR1 and CDR2: SGDLS, YYNGEE. The CDR3 is made up of 14 amino acids. Trimming took 4 bases from V and 2 from J, leaving 12 bases between them. The CDR3 DNA follows: TGTGCCAGCAGCCTTATAGGACAAAACACTGAAGCTTTCTTT. Encoded protein: CASSLIGQNTEAFF.

The CDR3 region is CASSPELGQLNTEAFF. CDR3 bases: TGCGCCAGCAGCCCTGAACTCGGACAGTTGAACACTGAAGCTTTCTTT. The chain joins TRBV5-1 to TRBJ1-1; a weak D match, TRBD1 (6 bases). Germline CDR1 reads SGHRS; CDR2 reads YFSETQ. The ends were cut back, 4 bases at V and 0 bases at J, with 16 bases in the middle. The CDR3 has 16 amino acids.

V gene TRBV21-1 combines with J gene TRBJ1-1. TRBV21-1 is recorded as a pseudogene. The CDR3 has 15 residues. CDR3 sequence reads: CASSNERGGNTEAFF. CDR3 bases: TGTGCCAGCAGCAACGAAAGGGGGGGGAACACTGAAGCTTTCTTT.

The CDR3 spells CASSYDMSGNTIYF. The DNA for the CDR3 is TGCGCCAGCAGCTATGACATGTCTGGAAACACCATATATTTT. V usage is TRBV5-1 and J usage is TRBJ1-3; D is unclear. Germline CDR1 is SGHRS and CDR2 is YFSETQ. The germline V and J ends were trimmed by 3 bases and 1 base, with 8 bases remaining between them. This CDR3 has 14 residues. Full variable domain (rest looked up from reference TRBV5-1 and TRBJ1-3): KAGVTQTPRYLIKTRGQQVTLSCSPISGHRSVSWYQQTPGQGLQFLFEYFSETQRNKGNFPGRFSGRQFSNSRSEMNVSTLELGDSALYLCASSYDMSGNTIYFGEGSWLTVV.

CDR3 in amino acids: CASSPGQGFGGYTF. DNA for the CDR3: TGTGCCAGCTCACCGGGACAGGGGTTTGGTGGCTACACCTTC. This chain joins TRBV18 and TRBJ1-2, with 10 bases that match TRBD1. The CDR3 runs to 14 residues. V dropped 3 bases and J dropped 7; count of bases not matched to a gene: 5. Germline loops: CDR1 KGHSH, CDR2 LQKENI.

Worth noting for this clone: The same CDR3 arises from other DNA sequences in this sample as well. The V gene is TRBV18, the J gene TRBJ1-1, with 11 bases lining up with TRBD1. This CDR3 contains 14 residues. Per the germline V gene, CDR1 is KGHSH and CDR2 is LQKENI. V was clipped by 4 bases and J by 5 bases; unmatched bases: 3. The CDR3 coding sequence is TGTGCCAGCTCACTCGGGACAGGGGGGACTGAAGCTTTCTTT. The encoded protein is CASSLGTGGTEAFF. Complete variable domain (other parts from reference TRBV18 and TRBJ1-1): NAGVMQNPRHLVRRRGQEARLRCSPMKGHSHVYWYRQLPEEGLKFMVYLQKENIIDESGMPKERFSAEFPKEGPSILRIQQVVRGDSAAYFCASSLGTGGTEAFFGQGTRLTVV.

This chain uses TRBV21-1 with TRBJ2-2; the table names TRBD1, a call not compared with the DNA. TRBV21-1 constitutes a pseudogene. This CDR3 has 14 residues. Here the CDR3 reads CASSKRGWTGELFF. The CDR3 DNA is TGTGCCAGCAGCAAAAGGGGGTGGACCGGGGAGCTGTTTTTT.

This chain links TRBV3-1 (or the pseudogene TRBV3-2) with TRBJ1-1; the D is unclear. Germline V gene sequence: CDR1 LGHDT, CDR2 YNNKEL (reference sequence). V was shortened by 5 bases and J by 3 bases, with 10 bases between the two germline ends. CDR3 length: 13 residues. CDR3 residues: CASSYLPDTEAFF. DNA for the CDR3: TGTGCCAGCAGCTACCTCCCGGACACTGAAGCTTTCTTT.